This T cell receptor beta chain was captured in a study of CD8+CD57+ T cells in acquired aplastic anemia. Study-level background: Each DNA sample taken from sorted CD4+ and CD8+ cells came to 2.5 to 4 ug on average.

The TCR beta profiling, which covered VDJ combination and CDR3 sequence, was carried out using genomic DNA as the template. TCRdb re-called the reads with MiXCR, one entry per CDR3 protein. The sample holds about 190,000 distinct CDR3 sequences; around 45% are singletons and the top ten take around 9.7%. Patients picked for sequencing had shown CD8+CD57+ cell expansion detected by flow cytometry. Everyone among the patients had severe acquired aplastic anemia. The receptor was isolated from a human donor with aplastic anemia. The sample consisted of sorted CD4+, CD8+, or CD8+CD57+ T cells (not recorded which) from PBMCs.

The CDR3 coding sequence is TGTGCCATCTCGACTAGCGGGAGAAGCACCTACAATGAGCAGTTCTTC. It translates to CAISTSGRSTYNEQFF. This chain links TRBV10-3 with TRBJ2-1; 12 bases are shared with TRBD2. Per germline, CDR1 ENHRY and CDR2 SYGVKD. The CDR3 consists of 16 residues. Trimming took 8 bases from V and 2 from J; bases not matched to a gene: 7.